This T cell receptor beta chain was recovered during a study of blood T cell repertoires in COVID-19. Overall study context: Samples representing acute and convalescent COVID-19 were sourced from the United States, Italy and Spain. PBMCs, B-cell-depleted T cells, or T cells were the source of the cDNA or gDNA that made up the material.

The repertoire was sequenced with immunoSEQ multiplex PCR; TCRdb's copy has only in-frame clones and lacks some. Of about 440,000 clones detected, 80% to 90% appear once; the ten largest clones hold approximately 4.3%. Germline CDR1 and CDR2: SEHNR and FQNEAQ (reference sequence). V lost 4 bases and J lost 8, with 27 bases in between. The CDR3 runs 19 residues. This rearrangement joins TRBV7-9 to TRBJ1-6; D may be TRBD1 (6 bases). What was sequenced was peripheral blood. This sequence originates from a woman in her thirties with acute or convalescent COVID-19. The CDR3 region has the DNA TGTGCCAGCAGCTCTGTTACCCAGGGGAAGGGGATTGGGTATTCACCCCTCCACTTT. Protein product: CASSSVTQGKGIGYSPLHF.